This T cell receptor (beta chain) derives from a study of T cells in Graves' hyperthyroidism and ophthalmopathy. Ten or more counts support this clonotype. Researchers took RNA transcripts and amplified the TCR beta CDR3 regions from them. Researchers ran a first-round RT-PCR on the TCR CDR3 using the HTBI primer set. TCRdb itself ran the multiplex PCR reads through MiXCR, one entry per CDR3 protein. The table records roughly 700,000 distinct CDR3 sequences, about 14% of them present only once. The V end lost 11 bases, the J end lost 3 bases, and 14 bases lay between the germline ends. This CDR3 has 12 residues. Germline V lookup: CDR1 SEHNR, CDR2 FQNEAQ (reference sequence).

This TCR derives from a woman younger than 35 with Graves' hyperthyroidism. The J gene is TRBJ2-7, the V gene TRBV7-9; possibly TRBD1 or TRBD2 for D (7 bases each). Sample: blood. This CDR3 reads CAGAGQNYEQYF. CDR3 coding DNA: TGTGCCGGAGCGGGACAGAACTACGAGCAGTACTTC.